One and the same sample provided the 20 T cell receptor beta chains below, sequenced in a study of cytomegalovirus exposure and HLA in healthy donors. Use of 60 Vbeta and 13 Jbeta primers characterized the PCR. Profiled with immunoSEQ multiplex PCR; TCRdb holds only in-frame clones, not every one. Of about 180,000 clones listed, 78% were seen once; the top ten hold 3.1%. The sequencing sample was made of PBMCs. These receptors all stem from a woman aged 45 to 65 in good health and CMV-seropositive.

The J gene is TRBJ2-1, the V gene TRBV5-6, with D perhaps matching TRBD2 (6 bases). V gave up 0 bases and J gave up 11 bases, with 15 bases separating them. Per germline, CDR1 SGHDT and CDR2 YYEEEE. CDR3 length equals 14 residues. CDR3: CASSLVLGGGKQFF. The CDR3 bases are TGTGCCAGCAGCTTGGTATTAGGTGGGGGGAAGCAGTTCTTC.

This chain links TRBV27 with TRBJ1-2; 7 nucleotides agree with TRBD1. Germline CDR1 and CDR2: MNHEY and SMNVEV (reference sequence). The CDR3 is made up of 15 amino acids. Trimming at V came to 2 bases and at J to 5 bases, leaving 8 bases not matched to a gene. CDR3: CASSLVGSRGYGYTF. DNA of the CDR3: TGTGCCAGCAGTTTAGTCGGATCCAGGGGGTATGGCTACACCTTC.

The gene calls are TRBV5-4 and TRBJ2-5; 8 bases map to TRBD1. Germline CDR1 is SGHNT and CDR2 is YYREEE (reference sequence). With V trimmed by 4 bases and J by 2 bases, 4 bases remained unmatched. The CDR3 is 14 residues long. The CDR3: CASSGRQGQETQYF. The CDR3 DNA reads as TGTGCCAGCAGCGGGAGACAGGGGCAAGAGACCCAGTACTTC.

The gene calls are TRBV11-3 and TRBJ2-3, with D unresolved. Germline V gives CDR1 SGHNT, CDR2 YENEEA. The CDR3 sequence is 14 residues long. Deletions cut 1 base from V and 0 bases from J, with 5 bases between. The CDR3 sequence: CASSLGPSTDTQYF. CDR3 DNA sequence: TGTGCCAGCAGCTTAGGTCCTAGCACAGATACGCAGTATTTT.

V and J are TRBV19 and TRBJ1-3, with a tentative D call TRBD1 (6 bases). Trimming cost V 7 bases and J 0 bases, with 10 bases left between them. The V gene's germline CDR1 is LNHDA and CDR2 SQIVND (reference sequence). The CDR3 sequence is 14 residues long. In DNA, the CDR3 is TGTGCCAGTAAGGACAGCCACTCTGGAAACACCATATATTTT. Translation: CASKDSHSGNTIYF.

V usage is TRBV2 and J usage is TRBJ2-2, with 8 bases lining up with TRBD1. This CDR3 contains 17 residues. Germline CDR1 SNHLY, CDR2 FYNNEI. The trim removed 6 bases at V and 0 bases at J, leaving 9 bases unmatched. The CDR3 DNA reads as TGTGCCAGCAGGCCCCCCCAGACAGGGGCGAACACCGGGGAGCTGTTTTTT. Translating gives CASRPPQTGANTGELFF.

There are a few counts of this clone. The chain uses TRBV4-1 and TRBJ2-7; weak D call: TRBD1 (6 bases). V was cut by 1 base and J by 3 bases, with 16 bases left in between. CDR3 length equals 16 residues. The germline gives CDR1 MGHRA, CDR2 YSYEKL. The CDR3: CASSQASRTDLYEQYF. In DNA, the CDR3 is TGCGCCAGCAGCCAAGCCTCCCGGACAGACCTCTACGAGCAGTACTTC.

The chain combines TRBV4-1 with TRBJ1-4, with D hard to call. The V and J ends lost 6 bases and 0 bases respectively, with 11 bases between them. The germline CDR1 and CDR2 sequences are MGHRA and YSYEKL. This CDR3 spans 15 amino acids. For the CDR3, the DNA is TGCGCCAGCAGGCGGGGAACCGCAACTAATGAAAAACTGTTTTTT. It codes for CASRRGTATNEKLFF.

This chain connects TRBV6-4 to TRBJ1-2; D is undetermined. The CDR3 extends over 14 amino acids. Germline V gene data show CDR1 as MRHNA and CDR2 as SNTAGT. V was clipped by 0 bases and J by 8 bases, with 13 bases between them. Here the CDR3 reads CASSDSEGFGGYTF. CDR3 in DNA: TGTGCCAGCAGTGACTCAGAGGGATTTGGGGGCTACACCTTC.

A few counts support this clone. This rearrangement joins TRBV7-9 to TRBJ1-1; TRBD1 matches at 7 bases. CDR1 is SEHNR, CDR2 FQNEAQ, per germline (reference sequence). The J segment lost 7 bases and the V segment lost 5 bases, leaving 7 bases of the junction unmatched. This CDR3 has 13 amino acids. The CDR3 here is CASSQGTDSEAFF. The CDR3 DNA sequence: TGTGCCAGCAGCCAAGGGACAGACAGTGAAGCTTTCTTT.

Here the CDR3 reads CASSFVSELTEAFF. CDR3 bases: TGTGCCAGCAGCTTCGTTAGTGAGCTCACTGAAGCTTTCTTT. The V call is TRBV7-2, the J call TRBJ1-1, with unresolved D. CDR1 and CDR2 (germline): SGHTA, FQGNSA. The CDR3 runs 14 residues. Trimming pared 3 bases from V and 4 bases from J, leaving 12 bases between.

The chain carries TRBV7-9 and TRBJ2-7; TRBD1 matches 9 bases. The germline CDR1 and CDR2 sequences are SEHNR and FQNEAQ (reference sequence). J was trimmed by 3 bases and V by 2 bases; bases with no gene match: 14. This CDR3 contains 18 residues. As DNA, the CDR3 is TGTGCCAGCAGCTTACCTGTTGGAATGGGACAGGGCAACTACGAGCAGTACTTC. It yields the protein CASSLPVGMGQGNYEQYF.

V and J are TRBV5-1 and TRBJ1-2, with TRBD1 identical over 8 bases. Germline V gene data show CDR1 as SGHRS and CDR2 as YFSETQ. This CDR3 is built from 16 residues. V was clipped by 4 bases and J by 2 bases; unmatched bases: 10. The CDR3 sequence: CASSPETGALNYGYTF. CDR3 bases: TGCGCCAGCAGCCCAGAGACAGGGGCCCTAAACTATGGCTACACCTTC.

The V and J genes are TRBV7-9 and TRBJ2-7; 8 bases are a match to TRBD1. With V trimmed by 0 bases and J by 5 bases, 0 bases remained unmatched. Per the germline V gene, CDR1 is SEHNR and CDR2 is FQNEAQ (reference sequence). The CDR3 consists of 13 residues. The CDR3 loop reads CASSLAGQDEQYF. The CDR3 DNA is TGTGCCAGCAGCTTAGCGGGACAGGACGAGCAGTACTTC. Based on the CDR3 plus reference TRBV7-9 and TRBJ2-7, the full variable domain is DTGVSQNPRHKITKRGQNVTFRCDPISEHNRLYWYRQTLGQGPEFLTYFQNEAQLEKSRLLSDRFSAERPKGSFSTLEIQRTEQGDSAMYLCASSLAGQDEQYFGPGTRLTVT.

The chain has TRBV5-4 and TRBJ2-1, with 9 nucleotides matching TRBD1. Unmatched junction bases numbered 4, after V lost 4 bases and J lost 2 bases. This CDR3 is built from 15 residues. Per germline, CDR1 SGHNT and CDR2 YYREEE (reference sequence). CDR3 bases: TGTGCCAGCAGCCCCAACAGGGGGCCCTACAATGAGCAGTTCTTC. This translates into CASSPNRGPYNEQFF.

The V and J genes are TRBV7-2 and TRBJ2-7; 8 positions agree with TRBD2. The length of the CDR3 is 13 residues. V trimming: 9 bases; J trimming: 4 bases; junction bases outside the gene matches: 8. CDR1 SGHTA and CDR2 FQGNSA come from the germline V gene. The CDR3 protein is CASDREGLYEQYF. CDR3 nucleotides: TGTGCCAGTGACCGGGAGGGCCTTTACGAGCAGTACTTC.

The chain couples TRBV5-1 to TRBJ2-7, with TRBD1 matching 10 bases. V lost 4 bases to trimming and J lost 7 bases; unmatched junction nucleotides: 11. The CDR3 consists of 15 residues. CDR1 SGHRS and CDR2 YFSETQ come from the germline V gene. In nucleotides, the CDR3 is TGCGCCAGCAGCCACGATGGGACAGGGGCGAGGGAGCAGTACTTC. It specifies CASSHDGTGAREQYF.

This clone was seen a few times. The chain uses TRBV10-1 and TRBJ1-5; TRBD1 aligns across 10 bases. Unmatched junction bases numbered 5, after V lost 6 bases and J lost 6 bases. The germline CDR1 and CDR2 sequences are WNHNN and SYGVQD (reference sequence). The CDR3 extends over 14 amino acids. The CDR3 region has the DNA TGCGCCAGCAGCGGGGGACAGGGGCCTCAGCCCCAGCATTTT. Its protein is CASSGGQGPQPQHF.

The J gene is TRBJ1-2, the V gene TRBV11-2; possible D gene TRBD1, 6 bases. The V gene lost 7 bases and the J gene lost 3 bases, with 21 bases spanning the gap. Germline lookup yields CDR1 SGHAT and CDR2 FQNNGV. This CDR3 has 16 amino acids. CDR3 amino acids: CASTGAGGRPDYGYTF. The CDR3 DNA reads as TGTGCCAGCACCGGGGCCGGGGGGCGCCCCGACTATGGCTACACCTTC.

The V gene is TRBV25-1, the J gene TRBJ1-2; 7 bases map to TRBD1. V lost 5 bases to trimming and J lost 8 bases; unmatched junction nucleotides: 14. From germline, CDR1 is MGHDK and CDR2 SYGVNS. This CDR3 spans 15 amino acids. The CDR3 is CASSPVGVRGAGYTF. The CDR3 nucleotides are TGTGCCAGCAGTCCCGTCGGTGTCAGGGGGGCAGGCTACACCTTC.